This T cell receptor (beta chain) was retrieved from a study of blood T cells in healthy people across ages. The table lists this clonotype with a few counts. With a J-beta primer mix and a sample-barcoded 5' primer, a second PCR ran roughly 6 to 11 cycles. The authors tagged each cDNA molecule using a template-switch adaptor with 12 random nucleotides. From the 5' RACE reads, TCRdb called clonotypes with MiXCR, one entry per CDR3 protein. The table shows under 800,000 distinct CDR3 sequences, with roughly 43% occurring only once. CDR1 is MDHEN and CDR2 is SYDVKM in the germline V gene. The CDR3 totals 13 residues. The ends were cut back, 5 bases at V and 13 bases at J, with 18 bases in the middle.

The origin of this receptor is a woman aged 55-69 years in good health. The chain is built from TRBV28 and TRBJ2-4, with D perhaps TRBD2 (5 bases). The specimen was blood. In nucleotides, the CDR3 is TGTGCCAGCAGTGACGACGGTCCACGCGGGCAGTACTTC. This encodes CASSDDGPRGQYF.